This T cell receptor (beta chain) was sequenced during a study of T-cell memory formation after mild COVID-19. Background on the study: Clustering of TCRs was largely donor specific.

The germline CDR1 and CDR2 sequences are SQVTM and ANQGSEA. The CDR3 contains 13 residues. V was pared by 1 base and J by 4 bases, with 10 bases between. Study-wide results and caveats: The authors did not confirm SARS-CoV-2 specificity of second-wave clones peaking day 37. Some responding clones appeared in pre-infection memory, suggesting cross-reactive memory joined.

A note on this clonotype: Its antigen is unknown.

Constant-segment-primed 5'RACE gave TCR alpha and TCR beta cDNA libraries with sample barcodes and UMIs. TCRdb itself ran the 5' RACE reads through MiXCR, one entry per CDR3 protein. Altogether 240,000 or so distinct CDR3 sequences are present, over 8.5% being singletons, with the ten largest covering around 21%. The receptor was derived from a man aged 18 to 35 who had mild COVID-19 (a few samples of this study predate the infection). Cell type and time point are not known. The source material was PBMCs or a T cell subset sorted from them (not recorded which). The genes are TRBV29-1 and TRBJ1-1; D not resolved. The CDR3, as DNA: TGCAGCGTTGAAGTAGGCTTGGGCACTGAAGCTTTCTTT. Protein sequence: CSVEVGLGTEAFF. Full variable domain (rest looked up from reference TRBV29-1 and TRBJ1-1): SAVISQKPSRDICQRGTSLTIQCQVDSQVTMMFWYRQQPGQSLTLIATANQGSEATYESGFVIDKFPISRPNLTFSTLTVSNMSPEDSSIYLCSVEVGLGTEAFFGQGTRLTVV.